These 20 T cell receptor beta chains were all obtained from the same sample, sequenced in a study of cytomegalovirus exposure and HLA in healthy donors. This PCR relied on a set of 60 Vbeta primers and 13 Jbeta primers. Data came from immunoSEQ multiplex PCR; TCRdb stores just in-frame clones and leaves some out. The sample yields 140,000 to 150,000 clones, around 80% seen once. The sample consisted of PBMCs. The receptor set was obtained from a woman in her thirties or forties in good health and CMV-seropositive.

The V gene is TRBV7-9, the J gene TRBJ2-1, with a tentative D call TRBD2 (6 bases). This CDR3 has 16 residues. Trimming took 4 bases from V and 5 from J, leaving 18 bases between them. The V gene's germline CDR1 is SEHNR and CDR2 FQNEAQ (reference sequence). The CDR3 DNA reads as TGTGCCAGCAGCTCATCCAGGAGCGGGTTGAACAATGAGCAGTTCTTC. It specifies CASSSSRSGLNNEQFF. Filled out from reference TRBV7-9 and TRBJ2-1, the complete variable domain reads DTGVSQNPRHKITKRGQNVTFRCDPISEHNRLYWYRQTLGQGPEFLTYFQNEAQLEKSRLLSDRFSAERPKGSFSTLEIQRTEQGDSAMYLCASSSSRSGLNNEQFFGPGTRLTVL.

V usage is TRBV10-3 and J usage is TRBJ1-5; D is unresolved. The germline gives CDR1 ENHRY, CDR2 SYGVKD. V was cut by 6 bases and J by 3 bases, with 9 bases left in between. CDR3 length: 13 residues. The CDR3 region is CAIRQVLNQPQHF. DNA for the CDR3: TGTGCCATCAGGCAGGTTCTCAATCAGCCCCAGCATTTT.

In regard to this clone: The same CDR3 can be traced to other DNA sequences in this sample. The chain couples TRBV18 to TRBJ2-7; 8 bases are shared with TRBD1. This CDR3 contains 14 residues. V trimming: 3 bases; J trimming: 2 bases; junction bases outside the gene matches: 3. Per the germline V gene, CDR1 is KGHSH and CDR2 is LQKENI. The CDR3 loop is CASSPGQGPYEQYF. CDR3 DNA: TGTGCCAGCTCACCCGGACAGGGCCCCTACGAGCAGTACTTC.

The chain joins TRBV9 to TRBJ2-7; D is possibly TRBD2 (5 bases). The ends were cut back, 6 bases at V and 7 bases at J, with 14 bases in the middle. Germline CDR1 SGDLS, CDR2 YYNGEE. The CDR3 is 12 residues long. The CDR3 protein is CASNLAGSEQYF. CDR3 DNA sequence: TGTGCCAGCAATCTAGCTGGATCGGAGCAGTACTTC. Complete variable domain (other parts from reference TRBV9 and TRBJ2-7): DSGVTQTPKHLITATGQRVTLRCSPRSGDLSVYWYQQSLDQGLQFLIQYYNGEERAKGNILERFSAQQFPDLHSELNLSSLELGDSALYFCASNLAGSEQYFGPGTRLTVT.

This chain joins TRBV7-2 and TRBJ2-3; 7 bases fit TRBD2. Germline V lookup: CDR1 SGHTA, CDR2 FQGNSA. The CDR3 loop spans 17 amino acids. Trimming cost V 5 bases and J 1 base; bases outside gene matches: 12. CDR3 in DNA: TGTGCCAGCAGCCCAGGGAAGCGGGAAGTAGGCACAGATACGCAGTATTTT. Protein product: CASSPGKREVGTDTQYF. The entire variable domain, with the rest obtained from reference TRBV7-2 and TRBJ2-3, is as follows: GAGVSQSPSNKVTEKGKDVELRCDPISGHTALYWYRQSLGQGLEFLIYFQGNSAPDKSGLPSDRFSAERTGGSVSTLTIQRTQQEDSAVYLCASSPGKREVGTDTQYFGPGTRLTVL.

This clone was observed once. The rearrangement uses TRBV4-1 and TRBJ1-2, with D perhaps TRBD1 (6 bases). Germline V gives CDR1 MGHRA, CDR2 YSYEKL. CDR3 length equals 14 residues. The V and J ends lost 1 base and 8 bases respectively, with 14 bases between them. Here the CDR3 reads CASSQAKGVEGYTF. As DNA, the CDR3 is TGCGCCAGCAGCCAAGCGAAGGGGGTGGAAGGCTACACCTTC.

This chain connects TRBV28 to TRBJ2-1; 9 bases are a match to TRBD2. This CDR3 has 14 residues. Germline CDR1 MDHEN, CDR2 SYDVKM. The trim removed 6 bases at V and 5 bases at J, leaving 5 bases unmatched. The CDR3 nucleotides are TGTGCCAGCAGGATCCTAGCGGGAAACAATGAGCAGTTCTTC. Protein: CASRILAGNNEQFF.

The rearrangement uses TRBV10-1 and TRBJ2-7, with D maybe TRBD2 (6 bases). The CDR3 has 19 residues. V dropped 5 bases and J dropped 2 bases, with 28 bases sitting between them. CDR1 is WNHNN, CDR2 SYGVQD, per germline (reference sequence). In DNA, the CDR3 is TGCGCCAGCAGTCACCGGGACTCCACCAAATGGGGTTCTGCCTACGAGCAGTACTTC. The encoded protein is CASSHRDSTKWGSAYEQYF.

V is TRBV29-1 and J is TRBJ2-1; 8 nucleotides align to TRBD2. Germline V CDR1 and CDR2: SQVTM, ANQGSEA. Trimming took 7 bases from V and 0 from J; bases not matched to a gene: 5. The CDR3 runs to 14 residues. The CDR3 is CSEKAGDSYNEQFF. The CDR3, as DNA: TGCAGCGAGAAAGCGGGAGACTCCTACAATGAGCAGTTCTTC.

The chain has TRBV28 and TRBJ2-5; TRBD1 matches at 8 bases. Germline assignment: CDR1 MDHEN and CDR2 SYDVKM. The J segment lost 1 base and the V segment lost 1 base, leaving 2 bases of the junction unmatched. This CDR3 has 15 residues. CDR3 nucleotide sequence: TGTGCCAGCAGTTTATCAGGGGGCCCCCAAGAGACCCAGTACTTC. It codes for CASSLSGGPQETQYF. Using reference TRBV28 and TRBJ2-5 for the parts outside the CDR3, the full variable domain is DVKVTQSSRYLVKRTGEKVFLECVQDMDHENMFWYRQDPGLGLRLIYFSYDVKMKEKGDIPEGYSVSREKKERFSLILESASTNQTSMYLCASSLSGGPQETQYFGPGTRLLVL.

This chain connects TRBV2 to TRBJ2-3; 7 bases align to TRBD2. Germline CDR1 and CDR2: SNHLY and FYNNEI. The CDR3 length is 12 residues. V trimming: 8 bases; J trimming: 4 bases; junction bases outside the gene matches: 3. In DNA form, the CDR3 reads TGTGCCAGCCCCGGGGGGTCAGATACGCAGTATTTT. This translates into CASPGGSDTQYF.

The J gene is TRBJ2-7, the V gene TRBV27, with TRBD1 matching 8 bases. The CDR3 totals 16 residues. The junction had 10 bases not matched to a gene; V was cut back by 2 bases and J by 4 bases. Germline V lookup: CDR1 MNHEY, CDR2 SMNVEV (reference sequence). The CDR3 DNA is TGTGCCAGCAGTTTAAGACCCCCTGGACAGGGATACGAGCAGTACTTC. Translated, it gives CASSLRPPGQGYEQYF.

A few counts support this clone. The gene calls are TRBV5-8 and TRBJ1-5; D is perhaps TRBD1 (5 bases). CDR1 and CDR2 (germline): SGHTS, YDEGEE. Trimming shortened V by 2 bases and J by 7 bases, and 19 bases separated the two germline ends. The CDR3 is made up of 16 amino acids. CDR3 nucleotide sequence: TGTGCCAGCAGCTTATTGTCAGGGTTCATAGACCAGCCCCAGCATTTT. Translating it yields CASSLLSGFIDQPQHF. The full variable domain, with the rest looked up from reference TRBV5-8 and TRBJ1-5, is EAGVTQSPTHLIKTRGQQATLRCSPISGHTSVYWYQQALGLGLQFLLWYDEGEERNRGNFPPRFSGRQFPNYSSELNVNALELEDSALYLCASSLLSGFIDQPQHFGDGTRLSIL.

The V gene is TRBV2, the J gene TRBJ1-1; a possible D gene is TRBD1 (6 bases). Deletions cut 6 bases from V and 8 bases from J, with 10 bases between. This CDR3 has 11 amino acids. Germline CDR1 SNHLY, CDR2 FYNNEI. CDR3 sequence reads: CASRTGTEAFF. As DNA, the CDR3 is TGTGCCAGCAGAACCGGGACAGAAGCTTTCTTT. The full variable domain, with the rest looked up from reference TRBV2 and TRBJ1-1, is EPEVTQTPSHQVTQMGQEVILRCVPISNHLYFYWYRQILGQKVEFLVSFYNNEISEKSEIFDDQFSVERPDGSNFTLKIRSTKLEDSAMYFCASRTGTEAFFGQGTRLTVV.

This clone was recorded a few times. The rearrangement joins TRBV6-1 to TRBJ1-5; D remains ambiguous. Trimming shortened V by 6 bases and J by 1 base, and 13 bases separated the two germline ends. This CDR3 has 15 residues. From germline, CDR1 is MNHNS and CDR2 SASEGT. CDR3 nucleotide sequence: TGTGCCAGCAGCCCCTACGGAGGCAGCAATCAGCCCCAGCATTTT. Translating gives CASSPYGGSNQPQHF.

This clone was seen once. V usage is TRBV18 and J usage is TRBJ1-5; TRBD1 agrees at 8 bases. Per germline, CDR1 KGHSH and CDR2 LQKENI. V shed 4 bases, J shed 6 bases, and the junction held 11 bases outside the gene matches. This CDR3 has 16 residues. The CDR3 loop reads CASSHGRTGTGQPQHF. The CDR3 DNA follows: TGTGCCAGCTCACATGGTCGGACAGGGACGGGTCAGCCCCAGCATTTT.

This sequence joins TRBV10-2 and TRBJ2-7, with 7 bases that match TRBD2. V lost 8 bases and J lost 3; bases outside the gene matches: 7. Germline assignment: CDR1 WSHSY and CDR2 SAAADI. The CDR3 sequence is 13 residues long. Here the CDR3 reads CASRGGERYEQYF. In nucleotides, the CDR3 is TGCGCCAGCCGTGGGGGGGAGCGCTACGAGCAGTACTTC.

This clone was seen a few times. V gene TRBV5-4 combines with J gene TRBJ2-7; 14 bases are a match to TRBD2. CDR3 length: 17 amino acids. Trimming at V came to 3 bases and at J to 1 base, leaving 6 bases not matched to a gene. Germline V gene sequence: CDR1 SGHNT, CDR2 YYREEE (reference sequence). DNA of the CDR3: TGTGCCAGCAGCTCGGGACTAGCGGGGGTTAAATCCTACGAGCAGTACTTC. Translating gives CASSSGLAGVKSYEQYF.

The V gene is TRBV11-1, the J gene TRBJ1-2; the D is unclear. CDR1 SGHAT and CDR2 FQDESV come from the germline V gene (reference sequence). Trimming took 8 bases from V and 4 from J, leaving 14 bases between them. The CDR3 loop spans 13 amino acids. CDR3 amino acids: CASAEHQTYGYTF. The CDR3 DNA sequence: TGTGCCAGCGCGGAACACCAGACCTATGGCTACACCTTC. The complete variable domain, with remaining parts taken from reference TRBV11-1 and TRBJ1-2, reads EAEVAQSPRYKITEKSQAVAFWCDPISGHATLYWYRQILGQGPELLVQFQDESVVDDSQLPKDRFSAERLKGVDSTLKIQPAELGDSAMYLCASAEHQTYGYTFGSGTRLTVV.

The chain links TRBV5-1 to TRBJ2-1, with TRBD2 matching 11 bases. V shed 3 bases, J shed 0 bases, and the junction held 17 bases outside the gene matches. The CDR3 length is 21 residues. Germline lookup yields CDR1 SGHRS and CDR2 YFSETQ. Here the CDR3 DNA reads TGCGCCAGCAGCTCCCCTAATCGAACTAGCGGGAGCTCTTACTCCTACAATGAGCAGTTCTTC. Translation gives CASSSPNRTSGSSYSYNEQFF.